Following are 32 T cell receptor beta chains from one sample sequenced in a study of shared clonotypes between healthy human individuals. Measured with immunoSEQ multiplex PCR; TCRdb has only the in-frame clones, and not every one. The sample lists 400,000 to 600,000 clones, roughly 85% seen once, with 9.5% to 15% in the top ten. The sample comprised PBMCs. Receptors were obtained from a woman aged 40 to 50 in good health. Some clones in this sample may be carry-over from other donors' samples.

As DNA, the CDR3 is TGTGCCAGCGGAGGGACTAGCGGGAAAACCTACAATGAGCAGTTCTTC. The encoded protein is CASGGTSGKTYNEQFF. V and J are TRBV28 and TRBJ2-1; the match to TRBD2 covers 13 bases. The J segment lost 2 bases and the V segment lost 8 bases, leaving 6 bases of the junction unmatched. Germline assignment: CDR1 MDHEN and CDR2 SYDVKM. The CDR3 has 16 amino acids.

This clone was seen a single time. The CDR3 sequence: CASSKDPGVGTYEQYF. The CDR3 region has the DNA TGTGCCAGCAGCAAAGATCCCGGGGTCGGCACCTACGAGCAGTACTTC. The chain employs TRBV21-1 and TRBJ2-7; the D call in the table, TRBD2, was not verified against the DNA. TRBV21-1 is a recognized pseudogene. CDR3 length: 16 amino acids.

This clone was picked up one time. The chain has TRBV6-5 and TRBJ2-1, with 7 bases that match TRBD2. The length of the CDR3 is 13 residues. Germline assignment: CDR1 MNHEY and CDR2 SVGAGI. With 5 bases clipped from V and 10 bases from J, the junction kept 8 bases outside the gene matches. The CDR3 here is CASSPFPGGEQFF. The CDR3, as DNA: TGTGCCAGCAGTCCTTTCCCGGGGGGAGAGCAGTTCTTC.

The CDR3 bases are TGTGCCAGCAGCAACCCGGGTGAGACCCAGTACTTC. As protein: CASSNPGETQYF. The rearrangement joins TRBV11-2 to TRBJ2-5; D ambiguous. The CDR3 runs 12 residues. The germline V gene encodes CDR1 SGHAT and CDR2 FQNNGV. The V and J ends lost 5 bases and 5 bases respectively, with 9 bases between them.

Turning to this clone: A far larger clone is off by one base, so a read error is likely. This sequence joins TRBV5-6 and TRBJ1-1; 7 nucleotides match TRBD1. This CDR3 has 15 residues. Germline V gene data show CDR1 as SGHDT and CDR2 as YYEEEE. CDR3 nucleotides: TGTGCCAGCGGCTTGCTCCCAGGGGGGGGCACTGAAGCTTTCTTT. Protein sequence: CASGLLPGGGTEAFF.

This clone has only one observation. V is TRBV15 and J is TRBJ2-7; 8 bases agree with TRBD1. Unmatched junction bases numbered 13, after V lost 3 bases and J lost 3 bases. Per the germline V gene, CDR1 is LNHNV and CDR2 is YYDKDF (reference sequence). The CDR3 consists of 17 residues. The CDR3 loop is CATSSQFSGTGVYEQYF. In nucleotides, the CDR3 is TGTGCCACCAGCAGTCAATTTTCGGGGACAGGAGTCTACGAGCAGTACTTC.

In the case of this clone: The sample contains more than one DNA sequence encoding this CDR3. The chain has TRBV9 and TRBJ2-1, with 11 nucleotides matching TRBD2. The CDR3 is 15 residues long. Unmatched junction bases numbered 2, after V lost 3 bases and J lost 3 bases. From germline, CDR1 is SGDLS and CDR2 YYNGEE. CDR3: CASSDGTSGYNEQFF. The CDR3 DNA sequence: TGTGCCAGCAGCGACGGGACTAGCGGCTACAATGAGCAGTTCTTC.

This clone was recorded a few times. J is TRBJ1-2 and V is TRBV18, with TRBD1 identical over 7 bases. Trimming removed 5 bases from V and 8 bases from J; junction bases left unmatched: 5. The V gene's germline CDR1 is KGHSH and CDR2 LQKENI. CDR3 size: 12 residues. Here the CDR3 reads CASSSTGPGYTF. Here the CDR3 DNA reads TGTGCCAGCTCATCGACAGGGCCGGGCTACACCTTC.

The CDR3 sequence is CASSLAQANYGYTF. CDR3 in DNA: TGTGCCAGCAGCTTAGCACAGGCCAACTATGGCTACACCTTC. The chain has TRBV11-1 and TRBJ1-2; maybe TRBD1 (5 bases). This CDR3 region has 14 residues. Per germline, CDR1 SGHAT and CDR2 FQDESV (reference sequence). Trimming stripped 0 bases from V and 2 bases from J, with 7 bases between.

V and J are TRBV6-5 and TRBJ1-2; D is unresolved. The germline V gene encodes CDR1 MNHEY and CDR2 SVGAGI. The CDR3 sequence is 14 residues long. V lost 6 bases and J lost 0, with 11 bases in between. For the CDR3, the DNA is TGTGCCAGCAGGGCCCCTGGCTCTAACTATGGCTACACCTTC. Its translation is CASRAPGSNYGYTF.

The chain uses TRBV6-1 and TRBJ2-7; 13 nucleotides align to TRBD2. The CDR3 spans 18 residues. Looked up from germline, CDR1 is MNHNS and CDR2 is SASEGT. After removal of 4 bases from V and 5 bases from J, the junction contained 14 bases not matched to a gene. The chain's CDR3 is CASSAGVVAGLAGDEQYF. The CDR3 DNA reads TGTGCCAGCAGTGCGGGGGTGGTGGCCGGACTAGCGGGAGACGAGCAGTACTTC.

The CDR3 sequence: CASRIGRMSADTQYF. The CDR3 nucleotides read TGTGCCAGCAGAATCGGGAGGATGAGTGCAGATACGCAGTATTTT. The V call is TRBV11-1, the J call TRBJ2-3, with 7 bases identical to TRBD2. With V trimmed by 6 bases and J by 4 bases, 10 bases remained unmatched. Germline V lookup: CDR1 SGHAT, CDR2 FQDESV (reference sequence). This CDR3 region has 15 residues.

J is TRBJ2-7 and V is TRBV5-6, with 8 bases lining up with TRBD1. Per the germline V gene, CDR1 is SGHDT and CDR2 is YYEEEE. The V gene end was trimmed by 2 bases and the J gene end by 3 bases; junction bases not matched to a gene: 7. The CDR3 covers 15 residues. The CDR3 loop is CASSFSGGAGYEQYF. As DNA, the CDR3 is TGTGCCAGCAGCTTTTCAGGGGGCGCGGGCTACGAGCAGTACTTC.

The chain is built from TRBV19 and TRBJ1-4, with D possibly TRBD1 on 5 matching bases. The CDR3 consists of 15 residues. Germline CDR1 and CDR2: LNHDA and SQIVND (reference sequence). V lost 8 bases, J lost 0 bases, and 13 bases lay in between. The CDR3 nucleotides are TGTGCCAGTTCTCCGACAGATGCAACTAATGAAAAACTGTTTTTT. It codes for CASSPTDATNEKLFF.

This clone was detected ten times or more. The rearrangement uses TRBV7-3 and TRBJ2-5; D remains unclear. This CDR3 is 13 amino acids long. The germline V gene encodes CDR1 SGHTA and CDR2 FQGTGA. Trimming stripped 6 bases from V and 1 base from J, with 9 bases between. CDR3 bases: TGTGCCAGCAGTAAACTACCCCAAGAGACCCAGTACTTC. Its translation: CASSKLPQETQYF.

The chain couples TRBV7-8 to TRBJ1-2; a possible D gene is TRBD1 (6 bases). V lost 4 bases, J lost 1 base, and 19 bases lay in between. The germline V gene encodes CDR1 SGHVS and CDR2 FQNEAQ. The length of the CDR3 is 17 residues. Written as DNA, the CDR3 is TGTGCCAGCAGCTCCGGTGGTGGGGGGGCGAGTAACTATGGCTACACCTTC. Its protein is CASSSGGGGASNYGYTF.

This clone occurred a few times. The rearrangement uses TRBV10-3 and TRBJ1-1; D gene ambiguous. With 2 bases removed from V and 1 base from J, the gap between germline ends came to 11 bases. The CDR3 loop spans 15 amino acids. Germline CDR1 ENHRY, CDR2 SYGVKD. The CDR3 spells CAISEHDGTNTEAFF. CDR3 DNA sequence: TGTGCCATCAGTGAGCACGACGGTACGAACACTGAAGCTTTCTTT.

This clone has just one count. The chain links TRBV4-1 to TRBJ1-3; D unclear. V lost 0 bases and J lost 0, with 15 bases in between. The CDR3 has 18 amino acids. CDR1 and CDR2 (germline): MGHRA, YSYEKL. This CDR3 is CASSQESVRSFSGNTIYF. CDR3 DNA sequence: TGCGCCAGCAGCCAAGAATCGGTCCGGTCCTTCTCTGGAAACACCATATATTTT.

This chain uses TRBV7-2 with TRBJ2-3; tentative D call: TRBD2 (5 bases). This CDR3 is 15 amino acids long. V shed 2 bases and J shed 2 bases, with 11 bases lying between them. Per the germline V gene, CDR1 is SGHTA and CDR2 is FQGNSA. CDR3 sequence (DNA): TGTGCCAGCAGCTTAAGACGGGAACCCACAGATACGCAGTATTTT. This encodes CASSLRREPTDTQYF.

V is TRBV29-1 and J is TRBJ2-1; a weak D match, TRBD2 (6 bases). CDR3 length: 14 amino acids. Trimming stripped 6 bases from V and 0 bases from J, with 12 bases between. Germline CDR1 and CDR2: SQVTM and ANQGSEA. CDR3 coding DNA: TGCAGCGTCGGGGGAGAAGGCTCCTACAATGAGCAGTTCTTC. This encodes CSVGGEGSYNEQFF.

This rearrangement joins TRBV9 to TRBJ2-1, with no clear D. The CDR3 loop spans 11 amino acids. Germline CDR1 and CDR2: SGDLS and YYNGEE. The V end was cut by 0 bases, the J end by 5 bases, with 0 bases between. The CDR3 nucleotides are TGTGCCAGCAGCGTAGACAATGAGCAGTTCTTC. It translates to CASSVDNEQFF.

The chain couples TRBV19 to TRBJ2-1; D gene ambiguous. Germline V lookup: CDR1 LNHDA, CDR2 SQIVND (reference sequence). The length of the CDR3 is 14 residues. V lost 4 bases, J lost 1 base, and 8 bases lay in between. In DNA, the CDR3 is TGTGCCAGTAGTACCTCAGCTTCCTACAATGAGCAGTTCTTC. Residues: CASSTSASYNEQFF.

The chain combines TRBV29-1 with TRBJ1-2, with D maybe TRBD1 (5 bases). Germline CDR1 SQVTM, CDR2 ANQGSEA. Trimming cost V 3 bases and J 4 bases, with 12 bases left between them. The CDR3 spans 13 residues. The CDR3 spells CSVDLGTGYGYTF. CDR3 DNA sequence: TGCAGCGTTGACCTGGGGACGGGCTATGGCTACACCTTC. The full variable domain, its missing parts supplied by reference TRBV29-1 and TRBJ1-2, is SAVISQKPSRDICQRGTSLTIQCQVDSQVTMMFWYRQQPGQSLTLIATANQGSEATYESGFVIDKFPISRPNLTFSTLTVSNMSPEDSSIYLCSVDLGTGYGYTFGSGTRLTVV.

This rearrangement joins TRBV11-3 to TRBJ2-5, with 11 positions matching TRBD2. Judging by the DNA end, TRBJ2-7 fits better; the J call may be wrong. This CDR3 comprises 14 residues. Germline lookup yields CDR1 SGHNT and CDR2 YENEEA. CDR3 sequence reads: CASSFSGRADEQYF. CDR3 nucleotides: TGTGCCAGCAGCTTTAGCGGGAGGGCGGACGAGCAGTACTTC.

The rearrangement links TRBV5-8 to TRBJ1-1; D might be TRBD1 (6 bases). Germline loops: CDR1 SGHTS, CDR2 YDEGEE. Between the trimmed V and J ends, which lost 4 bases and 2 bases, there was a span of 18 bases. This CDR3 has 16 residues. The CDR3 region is CASSQGHNLPNTEAFF. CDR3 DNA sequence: TGTGCCAGCAGCCAGGGACACAATCTACCCAACACTGAAGCTTTCTTT.

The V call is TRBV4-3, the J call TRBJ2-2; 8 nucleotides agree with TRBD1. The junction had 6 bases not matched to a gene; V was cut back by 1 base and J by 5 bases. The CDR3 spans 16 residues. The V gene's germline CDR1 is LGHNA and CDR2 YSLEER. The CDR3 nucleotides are TGCGCCAGCAGCCAAGTTTCCTGGACAGGGACCGGGGAGCTGTTTTTT. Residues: CASSQVSWTGTGELFF.

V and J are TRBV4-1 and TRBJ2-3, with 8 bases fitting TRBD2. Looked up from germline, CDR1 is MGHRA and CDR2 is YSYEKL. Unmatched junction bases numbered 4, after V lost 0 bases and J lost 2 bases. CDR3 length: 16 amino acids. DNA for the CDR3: TGCGCCAGCAGCCAAGATTTTAGCGGGGTCACAGATACGCAGTATTTT. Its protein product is CASSQDFSGVTDTQYF.

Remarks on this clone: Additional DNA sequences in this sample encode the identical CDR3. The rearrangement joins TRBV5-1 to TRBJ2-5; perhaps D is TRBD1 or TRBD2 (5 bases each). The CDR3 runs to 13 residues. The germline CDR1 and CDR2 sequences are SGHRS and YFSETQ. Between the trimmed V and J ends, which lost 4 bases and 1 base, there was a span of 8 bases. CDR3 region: CASSPGPQETQYF. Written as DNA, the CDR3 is TGCGCCAGCAGCCCGGGACCCCAAGAGACCCAGTACTTC.

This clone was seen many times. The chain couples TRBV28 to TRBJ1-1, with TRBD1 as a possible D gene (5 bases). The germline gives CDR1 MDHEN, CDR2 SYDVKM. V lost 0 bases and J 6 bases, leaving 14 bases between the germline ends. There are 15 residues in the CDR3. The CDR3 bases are TGTGCCAGCAGTTTATGGGGGGGTAGGATGGCTGAAGCTTTCTTT. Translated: CASSLWGGRMAEAFF.

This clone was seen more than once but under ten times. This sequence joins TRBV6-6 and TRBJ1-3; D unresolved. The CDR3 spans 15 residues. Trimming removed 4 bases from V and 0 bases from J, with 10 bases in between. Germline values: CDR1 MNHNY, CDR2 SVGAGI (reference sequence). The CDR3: CASSFAGDSGNTIYF. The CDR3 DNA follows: TGTGCCAGCAGTTTCGCGGGCGACTCTGGAAACACCATATATTTT.

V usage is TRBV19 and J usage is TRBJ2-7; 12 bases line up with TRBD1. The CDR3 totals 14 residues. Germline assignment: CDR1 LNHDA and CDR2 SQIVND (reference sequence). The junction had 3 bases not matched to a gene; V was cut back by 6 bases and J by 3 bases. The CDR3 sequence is CASSGTGGGYEQYF. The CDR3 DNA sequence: TGTGCCAGTAGCGGGACAGGGGGCGGCTACGAGCAGTACTTC.

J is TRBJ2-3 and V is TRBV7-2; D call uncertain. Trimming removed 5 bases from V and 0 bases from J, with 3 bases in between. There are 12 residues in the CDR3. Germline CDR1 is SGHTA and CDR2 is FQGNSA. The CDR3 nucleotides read TGTGCCAGCAGCGCAAGCACAGATACGCAGTATTTT. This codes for CASSASTDTQYF.